The T cell receptor beta chain under discussion was sequenced for a study of response to subunit inactivated influenza vaccine. Regarding the study as a whole: Each seasonal influenza vaccination, the authors suggested, recruits few new T cells.

V trimming: 6 bases; J trimming: 7 bases; junction bases outside the gene matches: 4. Per the germline V gene, CDR1 is MNHNS and CDR2 is SASEGT. The CDR3 consists of 14 residues. Using its own MiXCR run on the RT-PCR reads, TCRdb lists one record per CDR3 protein. The repertoire holds 700,000 to 800,000 distinct CDR3 sequences, with less than 20% as singletons. In its sample, this clonotype was seen a few times. Its matching antigen is unknown. The clonotype originates from a man aged 50-59 years who received an inactivated influenza vaccine. This rearrangement joins TRBV6-1 to TRBJ1-6, with TRBD1 identical over 9 bases. The sequencing used PBMCs from blood, collected roughly 5 days after vaccination. DNA of the CDR3: TGTGCCAGCAGGGGGACAGGGACCAATTCACCCCTCCACTTT. Translated: CASRGTGTNSPLHF.